Listed here is a single TCR beta chain. Its cognate antigen is unknown. This specimen comes from a study of shared clonotypes between healthy human individuals. There are 13 residues in the CDR3. Germline V CDR1 and CDR2: GTSNPN, SVGIG (reference sequence). V was pared by 4 bases and J by 4 bases, with 12 bases between. The study, taken as a whole, reports: Only a few donors were included, so the genetic and exposure-history diversity represented was limited.

Deep level was the assay's run setting. The genomic DNA of each subset was split evenly across several immunoSEQ plates. Sequenced by immunoSEQ multiplex PCR; TCRdb stores in-frame clones only, minus some. This table holds 1.5 million to 1.9 million clones, approximately 98% found once. The chain is built from TRBV30 and TRBJ2-3; D is possibly TRBD1 (6 bases). This TCR came from a man aged 25-40 years in good health. The specimen sequenced was naive CD4+ T cells sorted from blood. Documented subset: CD45RA+ positively selected. CDR3 sequence (DNA): TGTGCCTGGACGGACAGCCAAGCAGATACGCAGTATTTT. Its protein product is CAWTDSQADTQYF.